This T cell receptor (beta chain) originates from a study of T cells in Graves' hyperthyroidism and ophthalmopathy. This CDR3 has 15 amino acids. The V and J ends lost 4 bases and 2 bases respectively, with 14 bases between them. Germline V gives CDR1 MDHEN, CDR2 SYDVKM. There were TCR beta CDR3 regions amplified from RNA transcripts. With the HTBI primer set, the TCR CDR3 went through a first round of RT-PCR. TCRdb passed the multiplex PCR reads through MiXCR, listing each CDR3 protein once. The sample lists hundreds of thousands of distinct CDR3 sequences; about 13% were seen once. This TCR was sampled from a young woman with Graves' hyperthyroidism. The gene calls are TRBV28 and TRBJ1-2; D is perhaps TRBD1 (6 bases). Sequencing used blood. The CDR3 reads CASSYSRDTNYGYTF. In nucleotides, the CDR3 is TGTGCCAGCAGTTACTCCCGGGACACCAACTATGGCTACACCTTC.